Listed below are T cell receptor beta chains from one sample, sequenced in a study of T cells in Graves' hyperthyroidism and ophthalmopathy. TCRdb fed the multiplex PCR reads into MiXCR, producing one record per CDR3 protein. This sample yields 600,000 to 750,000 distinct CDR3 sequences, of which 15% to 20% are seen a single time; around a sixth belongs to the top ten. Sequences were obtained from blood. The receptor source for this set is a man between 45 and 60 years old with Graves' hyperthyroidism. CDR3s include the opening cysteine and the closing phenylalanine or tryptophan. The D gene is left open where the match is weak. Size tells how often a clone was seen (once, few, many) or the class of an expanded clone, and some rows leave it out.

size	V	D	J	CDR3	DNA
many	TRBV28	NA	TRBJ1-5	CASGPEVRPQHF	TGTGCCAGCGGGCCAGAGGTTCGGCCCCAGCATTTT
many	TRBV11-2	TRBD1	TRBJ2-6	CASSSDRGELGANVLTF	TGTGCCAGCAGCTCGGACAGGGGGGAACTGGGGGCCAACGTCCTGACTTTC
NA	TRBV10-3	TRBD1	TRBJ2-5	CAISESRGPTGPYQETQYF	TGTGCCATCAGTGAGTCACGGGGACCGACAGGGCCGTACCAAGAGACCCAGTACTTC
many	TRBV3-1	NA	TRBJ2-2	CASSLRQTTGELFF	TGTGCCAGCAGCCTCCGACAGACCACCGGGGAGCTGTTTTTT
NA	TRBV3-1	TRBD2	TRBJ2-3	CASSRIAGGKDTQYF	TGTGCCAGCAGTCGTATAGCGGGAGGAAAAGATACGCAGTATTTT
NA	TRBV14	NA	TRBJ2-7	CASSPPGIGEQYF	TGTGCCAGCAGCCCGCCGGGGATCGGCGAGCAGTACTTC
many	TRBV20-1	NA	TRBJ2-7	CSARAYYEQYF	TGCAGTGCTAGAGCTTACTACGAGCAGTACTTC
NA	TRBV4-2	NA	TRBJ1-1	CASSHLGTTNTEAFF	TGTGCCAGCAGCCACCTAGGTACCACAAACACTGAAGCTTTCTTT
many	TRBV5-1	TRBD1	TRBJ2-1	CASSLSGQVYNEQFF	TGCGCCAGCAGCTTGTCCGGACAGGTTTACAATGAGCAGTTCTTC
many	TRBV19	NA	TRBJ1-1	CASSNGAEAFF	TGTGCCAGTAGTAATGGCGCCGAAGCTTTCTTT
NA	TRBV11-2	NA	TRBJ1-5	CASSLGISDQPEQF	TGTGCCAGCAGCTTAGGGATTTCGGATCAGCCCGAGCAGTTT
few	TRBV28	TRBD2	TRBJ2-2	CASSSVGGVNTGELFF	TGTGCCAGCAGTTCCGTGGGGGGGGTAAACACCGGGGAGCTGTTTTTT
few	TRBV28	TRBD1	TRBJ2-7	CASRKPGQGQYEQYF	TGTGCCAGCAGAAAACCGGGACAGGGGCAGTACGAGCAGTACTTC
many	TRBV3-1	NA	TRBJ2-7	CASSPHDRSSYEQYF	TGTGCCAGCAGCCCCCACGACAGGAGCTCCTACGAGCAGTACTTC
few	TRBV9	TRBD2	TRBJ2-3	CASSVSGVATDTQYF	TGTGCCAGCAGCGTTAGCGGGGTTGCCACAGATACGCAGTATTTT
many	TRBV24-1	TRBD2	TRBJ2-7	CATSDQREDSYEQYF	TGTGCCACCAGTGATCAGCGGGAGGACTCCTACGAGCAGTACTTC
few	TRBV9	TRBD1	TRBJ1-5	CASSVLGTGCNQPQHF	TGTGCCAGCAGCGTCTTAGGGACAGGTTGCAATCAGCCCCAGCATTTT
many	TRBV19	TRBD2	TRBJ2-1	CASNRRLAGGPYNEQFF	TGTGCCAGTAATAGGAGACTAGCGGGAGGCCCCTACAATGAGCAGTTCTTC
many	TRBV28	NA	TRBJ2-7	CASSLDGFYEQYF	TGTGCCAGCAGTTTAGACGGGTTCTACGAGCAGTACTTC
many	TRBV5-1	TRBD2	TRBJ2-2	CASSQAGGDTGELFF	TGCGCCAGCAGCCAAGCGGGAGGGGACACCGGGGAGCTGTTTTTT
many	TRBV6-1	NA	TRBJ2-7	CASSEPIRAYEQYF	TGTGCCAGCAGTGAACCAATCAGGGCGTACGAGCAGTACTTC
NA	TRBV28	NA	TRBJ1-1	CASSERGLLSAEAFF	TGTGCCAGCAGCGAGAGGGGTCTACTGTCGGCCGAAGCTTTCTTT
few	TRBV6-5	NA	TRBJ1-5	CASSYRGDSNQPQHF	TGTGCCAGCAGTTACAGAGGGGATAGCAATCAGCCCCAGCATTTT